The 22 T cell receptor beta chains presented below share a single source sample, sequenced in a study of shared clonotypes between healthy human individuals. The repertoire was sequenced with immunoSEQ multiplex PCR; TCRdb's copy has only in-frame clones and lacks some. The sample yields about 680,000 clones, about 90% seen once. Naive CD8 isolation took CD45RO-negative cells positively selected for CCR7 and excluded terminally differentiated effector memory CD45RA+ cells. Sequenced material: naive CD8+ T cells sorted from blood. The source of these receptors is a man aged 25-45 years in good health.

This clone was counted once. The chain links TRBV6-5 to TRBJ2-7; D uncertain. This CDR3 region has 13 residues. Trimming stripped 4 bases from V and 3 bases from J, with 10 bases between. Germline V gene data show CDR1 as MNHEY and CDR2 as SVGAGI. CDR3 nucleotide sequence: TGTGCCAGCAGTTTTGAAGTGGGCTACGAGCAGTACTTC. This gives the protein CASSFEVGYEQYF.

The chain carries TRBV9 and TRBJ1-3; D uncertain. Germline V CDR1 and CDR2: SGDLS, YYNGEE. This CDR3 spans 14 amino acids. Trimming shortened V by 4 bases and J by 0 bases, and 8 bases separated the two germline ends. As DNA, the CDR3 is TGTGCCAGCAGCCCGGACGGCTCTGGAAACACCATATATTTT. As protein: CASSPDGSGNTIYF.

The CDR3 DNA reads TGTGCCAGCAGCACCATAGGGGGAAGCTCCTACAATGAGCAGTTCTTC. This translates into CASSTIGGSSYNEQFF. The chain has TRBV7-3 and TRBJ2-1, with D perhaps matching TRBD1 (6 bases). Per the germline V gene, CDR1 is SGHTA and CDR2 is FQGTGA. V lost 5 bases, J lost 0 bases, and 14 bases lay in between. The CDR3 runs to 16 residues. Using reference TRBV7-3 and TRBJ2-1 for the parts outside the CDR3, the full variable domain is GAGVSQTPSNKVTEKGKYVELRCDPISGHTALYWYRQSLGQGPEFLIYFQGTGAADDSGLPNDRFFAVRPEGSVSTLKIQRTERGDSAVYLCASSTIGGSSYNEQFFGPGTRLTVL.

The V call is TRBV28, the J call TRBJ2-3; D is ambiguous. Germline-derived CDR1 and CDR2 are MDHEN and SYDVKM. Trimming removed 2 bases at V and 1 base at J, with 16 bases between. This CDR3 contains 17 residues. Here the CDR3 DNA reads TGTGCCAGCAGTTTAATTCATTCCGGGTCGGGCACAGATACGCAGTATTTT. It encodes CASSLIHSGSGTDTQYF.

CDR3 loop: CASSSRLAGVVLQETQYF. The CDR3 DNA sequence: TGTGCCAGCAGCTCCCGACTAGCGGGAGTAGTCCTCCAAGAGACCCAGTACTTC. The chain joins TRBV7-6 to TRBJ2-5; 12 bases are shared with TRBD2. Unmatched junction bases numbered 10, after V lost 4 bases and J lost 1 base. The CDR3 length is 18 residues. Germline CDR1 reads SGHVS; CDR2 reads FNYEAQ.

The V and J genes are TRBV10-2 and TRBJ2-3; D not resolved. The ends were cut back, 8 bases at V and 5 bases at J, with 20 bases in the middle. The CDR3 loop spans 15 amino acids. Germline V gene data show CDR1 as WSHSY and CDR2 as SAAADI. CDR3 protein: CASQVQSGRVDTQYF. In DNA form, the CDR3 reads TGCGCCAGCCAAGTGCAGTCGGGTCGGGTAGATACGCAGTATTTT.

The chain couples TRBV29-1 to TRBJ2-7, with 11 bases fitting TRBD2. Germline CDR1 reads SQVTM; CDR2 reads ANQGSEA. V lost 0 bases, J lost 3 bases, and 4 bases stayed unmatched. The CDR3 extends over 15 amino acids. Written as DNA, the CDR3 is TGCAGCGTTGAAGAACTAGCGGGAGTGGACTACGAGCAGTACTTC. It translates to CSVEELAGVDYEQYF.

CDR3 coding DNA: TGTGCCAGCAGCTTGGAGGGATTCGGCAATCAGCCCCAGCATTTT. It codes for CASSLEGFGNQPQHF. The V call is TRBV7-2, the J call TRBJ1-5; no clear D gene. The V and J ends lost 3 bases and 2 bases respectively, with 11 bases between them. CDR3 length equals 15 residues. The germline CDR1 and CDR2 sequences are SGHTA and FQGNSA.

V usage is TRBV7-2 and J usage is TRBJ2-1; 7 positions match TRBD1. The J segment lost 16 bases and the V segment lost 2 bases, leaving 8 bases of the junction unmatched. The V gene's germline CDR1 is SGHTA and CDR2 FQGNSA. This CDR3 has 12 amino acids. The CDR3 DNA follows: TGTGCCAGCAGCTTATTTGCAGGGGGATATTTCTTC. It yields the protein CASSLFAGGYFF. The variable domain in full, with the rest retrieved from reference TRBV7-2 and TRBJ2-1, is GAGVSQSPSNKVTEKGKDVELRCDPISGHTALYWYRQSLGQGLEFLIYFQGNSAPDKSGLPSDRFSAERTGGSVSTLTIQRTQQEDSAVYLCASSLFAGGYFFGPGTRLTVL.

The rearrangement uses TRBV11-2 and TRBJ2-5; the D gene is possibly TRBD2 (7 bases). Germline V gene sequence: CDR1 SGHAT, CDR2 FQNNGV. The germline V and J ends were trimmed by 4 bases and 2 bases, with 20 bases remaining between them. This CDR3 is 17 amino acids long. The CDR3 spells CASSSRLAEGVQETQYF. CDR3 DNA: TGTGCCAGCAGCTCCCGGCTAGCGGAGGGGGTGCAAGAGACCCAGTACTTC.

CDR3 in amino acids: CASERDQDYEQYF. Here the CDR3 DNA reads TGTGCCAGCGAACGGGACCAAGACTACGAGCAGTACTTC. V gene TRBV6-6 combines with J gene TRBJ2-7; D is possibly TRBD1 or TRBD2 (5 bases each). Germline V gives CDR1 MNHNY, CDR2 SVGAGI (reference sequence). The V end was cut by 8 bases, the J end by 3 bases, with 14 bases between. This CDR3 comprises 13 residues.

This clone has more than one count but fewer than ten. This sequence joins TRBV19 and TRBJ2-2, with D perhaps matching TRBD1 (5 bases). Trimming removed 4 bases at V and 4 bases at J, with 16 bases between. Germline V gene sequence: CDR1 LNHDA, CDR2 SQIVND (reference sequence). This CDR3 comprises 16 residues. CDR3 residues: CASSTGSELVTGELFF. The CDR3 region has the DNA TGTGCCAGTAGTACAGGGTCGGAGTTGGTCACCGGGGAGCTGTTTTTT.

V is TRBV7-9 and J is TRBJ2-5; 9 bases line up with TRBD1. Germline V CDR1 and CDR2: SEHNR, FQNEAQ (reference sequence). This CDR3 spans 15 amino acids. The V segment lost 1 base and the J segment 4 bases; nucleotides outside the gene matches: 4. As DNA, the CDR3 is TGTGCCAGCAGCTTAGGAGGACAGGGGCCAGAGACCCAGTACTTC. Amino acid sequence: CASSLGGQGPETQYF. Supplemented by reference TRBV7-9 and TRBJ2-5, the full variable domain reads DTGVSQNPRHKITKRGQNVTFRCDPISEHNRLYWYRQTLGQGPEFLTYFQNEAQLEKSRLLSDRFSAERPKGSFSTLEIQRTEQGDSAMYLCASSLGGQGPETQYFGPGTRLLVL.

This chain connects TRBV7-9 to TRBJ2-1; D perhaps matches TRBD1 (5 bases). The V end lost 5 bases, the J end lost 0 bases, and 17 bases lay between the germline ends. CDR1 and CDR2 (germline): SEHNR, FQNEAQ (reference sequence). This CDR3 region has 17 residues. CDR3 sequence reads: CASSHSRAPSSYNEQFF. CDR3 nucleotide sequence: TGTGCCAGCAGCCACAGCAGGGCACCCAGCTCCTACAATGAGCAGTTCTTC.

The chain couples TRBV4-1 to TRBJ2-7; D possibly corresponds to TRBD2 (6 bases). CDR1 is MGHRA, CDR2 YSYEKL, per germline. V gave up 0 bases and J gave up 2 bases, with 11 bases separating them. The CDR3 runs to 15 residues. The CDR3 sequence is CASSQDTGETYEQYF. DNA of the CDR3: TGCGCCAGCAGCCAAGATACGGGAGAGACCTACGAGCAGTACTTC.

The J gene is TRBJ2-1, the V gene TRBV7-9; TRBD1 agrees at 10 bases. Trimming took 4 bases from V and 6 from J; bases not matched to a gene: 12. The germline V gene encodes CDR1 SEHNR and CDR2 FQNEAQ (reference sequence). CDR3 size: 17 residues. This CDR3 reads CASSWTGGTFLGNEQFF. The CDR3 nucleotides are TGTGCCAGCAGCTGGACAGGGGGAACTTTCCTGGGCAATGAGCAGTTCTTC.

This chain links TRBV6-1 with TRBJ2-7, with TRBD2 matching over 7 bases. The V gene end was trimmed by 2 bases and the J gene end by 4 bases; junction bases not matched to a gene: 5. Germline CDR1 and CDR2: MNHNS and SASEGT. The length of the CDR3 is 14 residues. The CDR3 DNA reads TGTGCCAGCAGTGAACTGCGGGGGTCATACGAGCAGTACTTC. Translated: CASSELRGSYEQYF.

V is TRBV9 and J is TRBJ2-6, with TRBD1 identical over 7 bases. Germline CDR1 is SGDLS and CDR2 is YYNGEE. This CDR3 is built from 18 residues. J gave up 0 bases and V 1 base, and 7 bases lay outside the gene matches. In nucleotides, the CDR3 is TGTGCCAGCAGCGTAACCGGGACAGAGGACTCTGGGGCCAACGTCCTGACTTTC. Encoded protein: CASSVTGTEDSGANVLTF. The full variable domain, with the rest looked up from reference TRBV9 and TRBJ2-6, is DSGVTQTPKHLITATGQRVTLRCSPRSGDLSVYWYQQSLDQGLQFLIQYYNGEERAKGNILERFSAQQFPDLHSELNLSSLELGDSALYFCASSVTGTEDSGANVLTFGAGSRLTVL.

The chain has TRBV11-2 and TRBJ2-7, with 9 bases identical to TRBD1. With 7 bases clipped from V and 4 bases from J, the junction kept 8 bases outside the gene matches. The CDR3 contains 14 residues. Germline-derived CDR1 and CDR2 are SGHAT and FQNNGV. CDR3 DNA sequence: TGTGCCAGCACCCTATACAGGGGGCGATACGAGCAGTACTTC. Its translation: CASTLYRGRYEQYF.

Comment on this clone: At one of its ends the junction is not consistent with the germline gene, which may arise from a read error. The chain has TRBV7-7 and TRBJ2-5, with 7 bases fitting TRBD2. The CDR3 is made up of 15 amino acids. Germline loops: CDR1 SSHAT, CDR2 FNYEAQ (reference sequence). CDR3 sequence reads: CASSLGTSEQETQYF. The CDR3 nucleotides are TGTGCTAGCAGCTTGGGAACTAGCGAGCAAGAGACCCAGTACTTC. Using reference TRBV7-7 and TRBJ2-5 for the parts outside the CDR3, the full variable domain is GAGVSQSPRYKVTKRGQDVTLRCDPISSHATLYWYQQALGQGPEFLTYFNYEAQPDKSGLPSDRFSAERPEGSISTLTIQRTEQRDSAMYRCASSLGTSEQETQYFGPGTRLLVL.

The chain joins TRBV15 to TRBJ2-5, with D hard to call. Germline CDR1 and CDR2: LNHNV and YYDKDF (reference sequence). V lost 5 bases and J lost 3, with 10 bases in between. CDR3 length equals 13 residues. The CDR3 DNA sequence: TGTGCCACCAGCTCAGGATTAAAAGAGACCCAGTACTTC. Its translation: CATSSGLKETQYF. Filled out from reference TRBV15 and TRBJ2-5, the complete variable domain reads DAMVIQNPRYQVTQFGKPVTLSCSQTLNHNVMYWYQQKSSQAPKLLFHYYDKDFNNEADTPDNFQSRRPNTSFCFLDIRSPGLGDTAMYLCATSSGLKETQYFGPGTRLLVL.

This sequence joins TRBV9 and TRBJ2-1; maybe TRBD2 (5 bases). CDR1 SGDLS and CDR2 YYNGEE come from the germline V gene. The CDR3 spans 14 residues. Trimming stripped 5 bases from V and 3 bases from J, with 12 bases between. The CDR3 coding sequence is TGTGCCAGCAGACCTACTAGGGTCTACAATGAGCAGTTCTTC. Translating gives CASRPTRVYNEQFF.